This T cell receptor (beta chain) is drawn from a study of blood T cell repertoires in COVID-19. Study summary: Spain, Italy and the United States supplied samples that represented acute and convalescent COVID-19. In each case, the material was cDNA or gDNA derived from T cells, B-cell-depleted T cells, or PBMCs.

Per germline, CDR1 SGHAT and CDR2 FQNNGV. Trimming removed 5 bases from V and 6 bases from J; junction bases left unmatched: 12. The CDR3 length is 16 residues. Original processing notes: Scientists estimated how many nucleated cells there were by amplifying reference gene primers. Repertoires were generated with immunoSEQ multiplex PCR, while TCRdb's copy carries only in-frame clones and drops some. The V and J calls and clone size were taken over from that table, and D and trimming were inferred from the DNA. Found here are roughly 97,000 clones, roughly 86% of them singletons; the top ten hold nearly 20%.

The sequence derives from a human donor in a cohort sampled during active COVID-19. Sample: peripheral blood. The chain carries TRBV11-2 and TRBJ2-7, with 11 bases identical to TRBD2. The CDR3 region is CASSPILVAGGVEQYF. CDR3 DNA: TGTGCCAGCAGCCCCATATTGGTAGCGGGAGGGGTCGAGCAGTACTTC.